The T cell receptor (beta chain) described here comes from a study of blood T cell repertoires in COVID-19. Study overall: Whether acute or convalescent, the COVID-19 samples came from the United States, Italy and Spain. T cells, B-cell-depleted T cells, or PBMCs provided the cDNA or gDNA that served as material.

Clones were read by immunoSEQ multiplex PCR, and TCRdb kept only the in-frame ones, dropping some. The data hold approximately 150,000 clones, with around 85% observed a single time. The CDR3 is 13 residues long. In germline, CDR1 is GTSNPN, CDR2 SVGIG (reference sequence). Details on this clone: The junction differs from germline at one of its ends, possibly a read error.

The chain carries TRBV30 and TRBJ1-1; a possible D gene is TRBD1 (5 bases). This TCR derives from a human donor in a cohort sampled during active COVID-19. Sequenced material: peripheral blood. This chain's CDR3 is CAWTKGLNTEAFF. DNA for the CDR3: TGTGCCTGGACCAAGGGGTTGAATACTGAAGCTTTCTTT.